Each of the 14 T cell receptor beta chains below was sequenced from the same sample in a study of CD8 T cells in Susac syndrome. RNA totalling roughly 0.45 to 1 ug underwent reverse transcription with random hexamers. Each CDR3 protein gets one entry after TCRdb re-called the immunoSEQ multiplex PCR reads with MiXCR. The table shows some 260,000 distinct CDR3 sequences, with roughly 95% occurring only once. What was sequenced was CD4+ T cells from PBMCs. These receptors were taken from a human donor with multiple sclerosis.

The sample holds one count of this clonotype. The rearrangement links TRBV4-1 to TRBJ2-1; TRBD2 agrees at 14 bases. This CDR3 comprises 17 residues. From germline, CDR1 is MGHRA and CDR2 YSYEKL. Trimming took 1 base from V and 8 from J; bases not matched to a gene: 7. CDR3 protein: CASSQVGTSGGGDEQFF. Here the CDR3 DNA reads TGCGCCAGCAGCCAAGTTGGGACTAGCGGGGGAGGGGATGAGCAGTTCTTC.

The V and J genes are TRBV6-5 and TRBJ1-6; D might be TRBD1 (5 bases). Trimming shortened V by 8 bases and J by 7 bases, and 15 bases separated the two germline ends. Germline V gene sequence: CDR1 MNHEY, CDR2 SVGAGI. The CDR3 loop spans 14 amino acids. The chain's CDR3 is CASGSGTRNSPLHF. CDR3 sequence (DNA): TGTGCCAGCGGCTCAGGGACTAGAAATTCACCCCTCCACTTT.

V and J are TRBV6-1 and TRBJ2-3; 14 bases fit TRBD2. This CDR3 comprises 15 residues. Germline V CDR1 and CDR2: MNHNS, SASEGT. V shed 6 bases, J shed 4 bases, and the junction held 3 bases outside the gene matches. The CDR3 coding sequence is TGTGCCAGCAGGCCGGGACTAGCGGGAGCAGATACGCAGTATTTT. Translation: CASRPGLAGADTQYF.

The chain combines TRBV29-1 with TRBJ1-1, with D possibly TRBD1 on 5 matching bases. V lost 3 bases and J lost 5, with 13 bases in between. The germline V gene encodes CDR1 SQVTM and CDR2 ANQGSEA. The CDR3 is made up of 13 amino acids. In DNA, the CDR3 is TGCAGCGTTGACTCCAGGGTGGGAACTGAAGCTTTCTTT. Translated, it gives CSVDSRVGTEAFF. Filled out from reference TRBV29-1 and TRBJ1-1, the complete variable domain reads SAVISQKPSRDICQRGTSLTIQCQVDSQVTMMFWYRQQPGQSLTLIATANQGSEATYESGFVIDKFPISRPNLTFSTLTVSNMSPEDSSIYLCSVDSRVGTEAFFGQGTRLTVV.

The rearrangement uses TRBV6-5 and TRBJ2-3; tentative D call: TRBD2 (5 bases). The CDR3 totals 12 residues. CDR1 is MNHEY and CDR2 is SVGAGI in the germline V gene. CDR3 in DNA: TGTTCGTGCGGGTTTCCCGGAGATACGCAGTATTTT. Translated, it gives CSCGFPGDTQYF.

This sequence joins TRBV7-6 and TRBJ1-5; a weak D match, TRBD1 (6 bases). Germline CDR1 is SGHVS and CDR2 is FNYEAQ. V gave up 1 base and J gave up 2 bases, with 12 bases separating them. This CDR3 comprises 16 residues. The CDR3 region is CASSLGLRGGNQPQHF. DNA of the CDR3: TGTGCCAGCAGCTTAGGCCTCAGGGGCGGCAATCAGCCCCAGCATTTT.

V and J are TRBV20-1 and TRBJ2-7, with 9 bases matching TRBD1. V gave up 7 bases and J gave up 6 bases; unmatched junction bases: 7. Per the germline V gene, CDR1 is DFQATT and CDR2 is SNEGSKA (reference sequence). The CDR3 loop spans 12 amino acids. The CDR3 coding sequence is TGCAGTGTCCCGGGACAGGGCGTCGAGCAGTACTTC. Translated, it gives CSVPGQGVEQYF.

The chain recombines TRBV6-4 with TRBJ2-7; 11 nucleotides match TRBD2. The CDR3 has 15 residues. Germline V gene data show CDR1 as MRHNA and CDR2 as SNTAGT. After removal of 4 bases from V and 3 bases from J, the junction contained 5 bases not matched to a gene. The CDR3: CASSVVGLAVYEQYV. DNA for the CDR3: TGTGCCAGCAGTGTAGTGGGACTAGCGGTCTACGAGCAGTACGTC.

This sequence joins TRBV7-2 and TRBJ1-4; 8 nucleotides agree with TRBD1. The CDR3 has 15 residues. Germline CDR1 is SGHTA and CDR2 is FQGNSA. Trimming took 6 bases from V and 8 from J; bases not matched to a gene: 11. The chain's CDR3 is CASSPRATGGEKLFF. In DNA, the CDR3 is TGTGCCAGCAGTCCAAGGGCAACAGGGGGGGAAAAACTGTTTTTT.

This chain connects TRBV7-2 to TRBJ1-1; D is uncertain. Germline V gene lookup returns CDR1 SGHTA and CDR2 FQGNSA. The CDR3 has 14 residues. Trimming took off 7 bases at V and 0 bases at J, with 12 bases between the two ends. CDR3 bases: TGTGCCAGCACCCAACAGACCTTGAACACTGAAGCTTTCTTT. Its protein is CASTQQTLNTEAFF. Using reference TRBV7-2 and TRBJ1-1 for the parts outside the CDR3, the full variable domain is GAGVSQSPSNKVTEKGKDVELRCDPISGHTALYWYRQSLGQGLEFLIYFQGNSAPDKSGLPSDRFSAERTGGSVSTLTIQRTQQEDSAVYLCASTQQTLNTEAFFGQGTRLTVV.

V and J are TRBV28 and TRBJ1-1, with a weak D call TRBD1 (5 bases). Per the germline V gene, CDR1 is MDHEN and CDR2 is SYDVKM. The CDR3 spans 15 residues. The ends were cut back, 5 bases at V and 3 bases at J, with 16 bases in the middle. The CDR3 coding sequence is TGTGCCAGCAGTAGGAGGGGAGTTCGCGACACTGAAGCTTTCTTT. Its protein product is CASSRRGVRDTEAFF.

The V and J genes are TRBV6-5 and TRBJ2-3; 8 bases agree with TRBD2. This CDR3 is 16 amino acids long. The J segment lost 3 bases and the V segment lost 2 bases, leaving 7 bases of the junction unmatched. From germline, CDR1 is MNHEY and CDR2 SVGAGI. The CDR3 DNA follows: TGTGCCAGCAGTTACGCGGGGGGCCCGAGGACAGATACGCAGTATTTT. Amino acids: CASSYAGGPRTDTQYF.

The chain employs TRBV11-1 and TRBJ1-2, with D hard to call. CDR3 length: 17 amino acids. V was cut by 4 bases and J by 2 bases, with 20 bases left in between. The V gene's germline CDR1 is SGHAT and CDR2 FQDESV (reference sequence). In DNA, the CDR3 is TGTGCCAGCAGCTCCGAGTTAACCGGCTCAACAAACTATGGCTACACCTTC. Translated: CASSSELTGSTNYGYTF.

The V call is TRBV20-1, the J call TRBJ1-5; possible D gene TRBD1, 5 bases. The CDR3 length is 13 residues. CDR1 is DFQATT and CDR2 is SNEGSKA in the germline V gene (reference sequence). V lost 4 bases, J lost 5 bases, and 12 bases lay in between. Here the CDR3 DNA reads TGCAGTGCTACAGGCCTCAGGGATCAGCCCCAGCATTTT. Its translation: CSATGLRDQPQHF.